These 30 T cell receptor beta chains originate from one sample sequenced in a study of cytomegalovirus exposure and HLA in healthy donors. The data were produced by immunoSEQ multiplex PCR, yet TCRdb's version contains in-frame clones alone and is incomplete. The sample holds about 160,000 clones, roughly nine tenths seen once. The sample consisted of PBMCs. These receptors all stem from a man aged 18-30 years in good health and CMV-seropositive.

The chain has TRBV27 and TRBJ1-5; D is undetermined. The CDR3 length is 13 residues. CDR1 and CDR2 (germline): MNHEY, SMNVEV (reference sequence). Trimming took 6 bases from V and 6 from J, leaving 12 bases between them. CDR3: CASSWQVGQPQHF. CDR3 bases: TGTGCCAGCAGCTGGCAGGTAGGTCAGCCCCAGCATTTT.

The chain employs TRBV7-9 and TRBJ2-7; 15 bases line up with TRBD2. V lost 7 bases to trimming and J lost 4 bases; unmatched junction nucleotides: 8. CDR3 length equals 16 residues. Germline CDR1 reads SEHNR; CDR2 reads FQNEAQ (reference sequence). The CDR3 is CASTGLAGGPSYEQYF. The CDR3 coding sequence is TGTGCCAGCACCGGACTAGCGGGAGGGCCCTCGTACGAGCAGTACTTC. Combining the CDR3 with reference TRBV7-9 and TRBJ2-7 gives the whole variable domain DTGVSQNPRHKITKRGQNVTFRCDPISEHNRLYWYRQTLGQGPEFLTYFQNEAQLEKSRLLSDRFSAERPKGSFSTLEIQRTEQGDSAMYLCASTGLAGGPSYEQYFGPGTRLTVT.

This chain joins TRBV25-1 and TRBJ1-1; 7 bases map to TRBD1. The CDR3 runs 12 residues. The V segment lost 9 bases and the J segment 7 bases; nucleotides outside the gene matches: 8. Germline loops: CDR1 MGHDK, CDR2 SYGVNS. CDR3 nucleotides: TGTGCCAGTATGAGGACAGGAAGTGAAGCTTTCTTT. It yields the protein CASMRTGSEAFF.

The chain joins TRBV28 to TRBJ2-7; 7 nucleotides line up with TRBD1. The CDR3 has 15 amino acids. The trim removed 7 bases at V and 0 bases at J, leaving 9 bases unmatched. Per germline, CDR1 MDHEN and CDR2 SYDVKM. The CDR3 sequence is CASTAPTGHSYEQYF. CDR3 sequence (DNA): TGTGCCAGCACCGCCCCGACAGGGCACTCCTACGAGCAGTACTTC. The entire variable domain, with the rest obtained from reference TRBV28 and TRBJ2-7, is as follows: DVKVTQSSRYLVKRTGEKVFLECVQDMDHENMFWYRQDPGLGLRLIYFSYDVKMKEKGDIPEGYSVSREKKERFSLILESASTNQTSMYLCASTAPTGHSYEQYFGPGTRLTVT.

J is TRBJ1-1 and V is TRBV11-3; no reliable D call. CDR3 length: 13 residues. Trimming took off 4 bases at V and 1 base at J, with 7 bases between the two ends. CDR1 SGHNT and CDR2 YENEEA come from the germline V gene. The CDR3 DNA is TGTGCCAGCAGCTCCCGACAGAACACTGAAGCTTTCTTT. Its protein product is CASSSRQNTEAFF.

The chain joins TRBV5-8 to TRBJ2-7; 14 positions agree with TRBD2. The germline CDR1 and CDR2 sequences are SGHTS and YDEGEE. The J segment lost 1 base and the V segment lost 2 bases, leaving 8 bases of the junction unmatched. This CDR3 region has 18 residues. The CDR3 spells CASSLPGLAGVGSYEQYF. The CDR3 nucleotides are TGTGCCAGCAGCTTACCGGGACTAGCGGGAGTTGGTTCCTACGAGCAGTACTTC.

The chain uses TRBV5-3 and TRBJ2-1; 14 bases fit TRBD2. TRBV5-3 is an ORF for which the function is uncertain. Unmatched junction bases numbered 9, after V lost 4 bases and J lost 6 bases. The CDR3 length is 17 residues. As DNA, the CDR3 is TGTGCCAGAAGCCCAAGACTAGCGGGAGGGCCGATCAATGAGCAGTTCTTC. Translating gives CARSPRLAGGPINEQFF.

Written as DNA, the CDR3 is TGTGCCAGCAGTTACTCTCGGGGGTCTGGAAACACCATATATTTT. It encodes CASSYSRGSGNTIYF. This chain links TRBV6-5 with TRBJ1-3, with D maybe TRBD1 (5 bases). The CDR3 extends over 15 amino acids. Germline CDR1 and CDR2: MNHEY and SVGAGI. V lost 0 bases to trimming and J lost 1 base, with 7 bases between them.

This chain joins TRBV11-3 and TRBJ2-1; D is unresolved. V was trimmed by 3 bases and J by 6 bases, leaving 12 bases between them. This CDR3 spans 14 amino acids. CDR1 and CDR2 (germline): SGHNT, YENEEA. The DNA for the CDR3 is TGTGCCAGCAGCTTTTATCTTTCGGGCAATGAGCAGTTCTTC. It encodes CASSFYLSGNEQFF.

The genes are TRBV15 and TRBJ2-1, with a possible D match to TRBD2 (6 bases). The germline V gene has CDR1 LNHNV and CDR2 YYDKDF (reference sequence). CDR3 length: 16 residues. V dropped 0 bases and J dropped 5 bases, with 14 bases sitting between them. The CDR3 coding sequence is TGTGCCACCAGCAGAGACCCCGGAGGGCACCACAATGAGCAGTTCTTC. This encodes CATSRDPGGHHNEQFF.

A word on this clone: An end of the junction does not agree with germline; a read error may underlie this. The chain employs TRBV7-7 and TRBJ2-5, with 7 bases that match TRBD1. Germline V gene sequence: CDR1 SSHAT, CDR2 FNYEAQ (reference sequence). The CDR3 runs to 15 residues. Here the CDR3 reads CASSTSPGGQETQYF. CDR3 in DNA: TGTGCTAGCAGCACAAGTCCAGGGGGCCAAGAGACCCAGTACTTC.

J is TRBJ2-5 and V is TRBV28; D is ambiguous. The CDR3 sequence is 11 residues long. The V and J ends lost 6 bases and 0 bases respectively, with 2 bases between them. CDR1 MDHEN and CDR2 SYDVKM come from the germline V gene. The CDR3 reads CASSYQETQYF. As DNA, the CDR3 is TGTGCCAGCAGCTACCAAGAGACCCAGTACTTC.

The chain has TRBV28 and TRBJ1-1; TRBD1 aligns across 10 bases. The CDR3 totals 14 residues. V shed 7 bases, J shed 5 bases, and the junction held 7 bases outside the gene matches. The germline gives CDR1 MDHEN, CDR2 SYDVKM. The DNA for the CDR3 is TGTGCCAGCACCCAGACAGGGGGCGGAACTGAAGCTTTCTTT. It encodes CASTQTGGGTEAFF.

The rearrangement uses TRBV9 and TRBJ1-5; TRBD1 agrees at 8 bases. The V gene's germline CDR1 is SGDLS and CDR2 YYNGEE. The CDR3 length is 15 residues. The trim removed 4 bases at V and 2 bases at J, leaving 5 bases unmatched. The CDR3 sequence: CASSTGQGGNQPQHF. The CDR3 DNA reads as TGTGCCAGCAGCACCGGACAGGGTGGCAATCAGCCCCAGCATTTT. Complete variable domain (other parts from reference TRBV9 and TRBJ1-5): DSGVTQTPKHLITATGQRVTLRCSPRSGDLSVYWYQQSLDQGLQFLIQYYNGEERAKGNILERFSAQQFPDLHSELNLSSLELGDSALYFCASSTGQGGNQPQHFGDGTRLSIL.

The chain couples TRBV5-1 to TRBJ2-1; TRBD2 matches at 12 bases. CDR1 is SGHRS, CDR2 YFSETQ, per germline. The CDR3 runs 14 residues. The trim removed 4 bases at V and 5 bases at J, leaving 1 base unmatched. CDR3 in amino acids: CASSRTSGNNEQFF. In nucleotides, the CDR3 is TGCGCCAGCAGCCGGACTAGCGGGAACAATGAGCAGTTCTTC.

The V and J genes are TRBV11-3 and TRBJ1-5; 9 positions match TRBD1. This CDR3 contains 15 residues. V trimming: 3 bases; J trimming: 2 bases; junction bases outside the gene matches: 2. CDR1 is SGHNT and CDR2 is YENEEA in the germline V gene. The CDR3 is CASSLTGGGNQPQHF. In DNA, the CDR3 is TGTGCCAGCAGCTTGACAGGGGGGGGCAATCAGCCCCAGCATTTT.

V is TRBV10-3 and J is TRBJ1-1; 9 bases map to TRBD1. Germline CDR1 reads ENHRY; CDR2 reads SYGVKD. The CDR3 sequence is 14 residues long. V lost 5 bases to trimming and J lost 1 base; unmatched junction nucleotides: 2. The CDR3 DNA sequence: TGTGCCATCAGTTTGGACAGGGGGAACACTGAAGCTTTCTTT. Residues: CAISLDRGNTEAFF.

The chain uses TRBV7-3 and TRBJ2-7; the match to TRBD2 covers 11 bases. The CDR3 contains 13 residues. Per germline, CDR1 SGHTA and CDR2 FQGTGA. The V gene end was trimmed by 2 bases and the J gene end by 7 bases; junction bases not matched to a gene: 1. As DNA, the CDR3 is TGTGCCAGCAGCTTAGTAGCGGGAGGGGAGCAGTACTTC. Residues: CASSLVAGGEQYF.

The chain employs TRBV5-1 and TRBJ2-3, with a possible D match to TRBD1 (6 bases). V dropped 4 bases and J dropped 1 base, with 10 bases sitting between them. The CDR3 runs 14 residues. Germline lookup yields CDR1 SGHRS and CDR2 YFSETQ. The CDR3 coding sequence is TGCGCCAGCAGCGGGGGACAAGGCACAGATACGCAGTATTTT. This encodes CASSGGQGTDTQYF. The whole variable domain, remainder taken from reference TRBV5-1 and TRBJ2-3, is KAGVTQTPRYLIKTRGQQVTLSCSPISGHRSVSWYQQTPGQGLQFLFEYFSETQRNKGNFPGRFSGRQFSNSRSEMNVSTLELGDSALYLCASSGGQGTDTQYFGPGTRLTVL.

V is TRBV9 and J is TRBJ2-7, with 10 positions matching TRBD2. The CDR3 totals 13 residues. The V gene end was trimmed by 4 bases and the J gene end by 12 bases; junction bases not matched to a gene: 10. Germline V gene data show CDR1 as SGDLS and CDR2 as YYNGEE. The CDR3: CASSTRGLAEGYF. The CDR3 coding sequence is TGTGCCAGCAGCACAAGAGGACTAGCGGAGGGGTACTTC.

The J gene is TRBJ2-3, the V gene TRBV19; D possibly corresponds to TRBD2 (5 bases). CDR3 size: 14 residues. V was clipped by 5 bases and J by 2 bases, with 11 bases between them. Germline-derived CDR1 and CDR2 are LNHDA and SQIVND (reference sequence). Here the CDR3 reads CASSESGSTDTQYF. DNA of the CDR3: TGTGCCAGTAGTGAGTCGGGATCCACAGATACGCAGTATTTT. The full variable domain, rest sourced from reference TRBV19 and TRBJ2-3, is DGGITQSPKYLFRKEGQNVTLSCEQNLNHDAMYWYRQDPGQGLRLIYYSQIVNDFQKGDIAEGYSVSREKKESFPLTVTSAQKNPTAFYLCASSESGSTDTQYFGPGTRLTVL.

Comments on this clone: The same CDR3 can be traced to other DNA sequences in this sample. The chain employs TRBV27 and TRBJ2-7; D not certain. This CDR3 region has 13 residues. Germline lookup yields CDR1 MNHEY and CDR2 SMNVEV (reference sequence). V was shortened by 5 bases and J by 0 bases, with 8 bases between the two germline ends. CDR3 sequence reads: CASSLIDSYEQYF. CDR3 DNA sequence: TGTGCCAGCAGTCTGATAGACTCCTACGAGCAGTACTTC.

V gene TRBV10-2 combines with J gene TRBJ2-2; 14 bases match TRBD2. The germline CDR1 and CDR2 sequences are WSHSY and SAAADI. Trimming at V came to 10 bases and at J to 7 bases, leaving 11 bases not matched to a gene. The CDR3 has 16 amino acids. The CDR3 reads CATLPGLAGEGGELFF. CDR3 in DNA: TGCGCCACACTGCCGGGACTAGCGGGAGAGGGCGGGGAGCTGTTTTTT.

The CDR3 coding sequence is TGTGCCAGCAGCCTGTCAACTAATGAAAAACTGTTTTTT. Translation: CASSLSTNEKLFF. This chain joins TRBV11-2 and TRBJ1-4; no definite D call. The V gene lost 5 bases and the J gene lost 0 bases, with 4 bases spanning the gap. Germline V lookup: CDR1 SGHAT, CDR2 FQNNGV. This CDR3 spans 13 amino acids.

The genes are TRBV25-1 and TRBJ2-3, with 7 bases identical to TRBD1. V lost 5 bases and J lost 4; bases outside the gene matches: 6. CDR3 length equals 14 residues. From germline, CDR1 is MGHDK and CDR2 SYGVNS. The DNA of the CDR3 is TGTGCCAGCAGTCCGAGGACAGGTTCAGATACGCAGTATTTT. Encoded protein: CASSPRTGSDTQYF.

The rearrangement joins TRBV19 to TRBJ2-7, with 7 bases fitting TRBD1. Germline V gives CDR1 LNHDA, CDR2 SQIVND (reference sequence). This CDR3 comprises 11 residues. V shed 9 bases, J shed 3 bases, and the junction held 2 bases outside the gene matches. The CDR3 reads CASRTGYEQYF. For the CDR3, the DNA is TGTGCCAGCAGGACAGGCTACGAGCAGTACTTC.

The chain is built from TRBV7-6 and TRBJ2-7; tentatively, D is TRBD1 (6 bases). From germline, CDR1 is SGHVS and CDR2 FNYEAQ. The CDR3 runs to 13 residues. Trimming left V 5 bases short and J 2 bases short, with 10 bases between. The CDR3 protein is CASSRPGAYEQYF. DNA for the CDR3: TGTGCCAGCAGCCGCCCAGGGGCCTACGAGCAGTACTTC.

The V and J genes are TRBV27 and TRBJ2-4; 7 bases are a match to TRBD2. Germline CDR1 is MNHEY and CDR2 is SMNVEV (reference sequence). CDR3 size: 16 residues. The trim removed 4 bases at V and 0 bases at J, leaving 6 bases unmatched. The CDR3 DNA follows: TGTGCCAGCAGTTCCCTAGCGGATCTAGCCAAAAACATTCAGTACTTC. The encoded protein is CASSSLADLAKNIQYF.

This clone has only one observation. The chain employs TRBV5-1 and TRBJ2-7, with 7 bases lining up with TRBD2. Germline CDR1 reads SGHRS; CDR2 reads YFSETQ. The CDR3 consists of 15 residues. V lost 0 bases to trimming and J lost 0 bases; unmatched junction nucleotides: 3. In DNA, the CDR3 is TGCGCCAGCAGCTTGGCTAGCGGCAGCTCCTACGAGCAGTACTTC. Translated: CASSLASGSSYEQYF.

The rearrangement joins TRBV11-2 to TRBJ2-1, with 8 bases lining up with TRBD2. The CDR3 totals 16 residues. Germline assignment: CDR1 SGHAT and CDR2 FQNNGV. V was clipped by 6 bases and J by 3 bases; unmatched bases: 10. The DNA for the CDR3 is TGTGCCAGCAGTGGAGCGGGAGTTGGGGGCTACAATGAGCAGTTCTTC. Encoded protein: CASSGAGVGGYNEQFF.